This note documents a single T cell receptor (beta chain) sequence. This sample's RNA came from whole unsorted tissue. This sample stems from a study of tumor and adjacent non-tumor tissue in lung cancer. The library came from three nested PCR rounds adapted from ARM-PCR protocols. TCRdb ran MiXCR on the multiplex PCR reads and lists one entry per CDR3 protein. In the table there are fewer than 120,000 distinct CDR3 sequences, approximately 80% of which are singletons. Trimming pared 11 bases from V and 0 bases from J, leaving 13 bases between. Germline V gene lookup returns CDR1 MNHNS and CDR2 SASEGT. The CDR3 has 14 residues.

The origin of this receptor is a man in his 70s with non-small cell lung cancer. This sequence joins TRBV6-1 and TRBJ1-4; D is uncertain. The sample taken for sequencing was lung tumor tissue. The CDR3 DNA sequence: TGTGCCTGCACCGACGGGGCAACTAATGAAAAACTGTTTTTT. It encodes CACTDGATNEKLFF.